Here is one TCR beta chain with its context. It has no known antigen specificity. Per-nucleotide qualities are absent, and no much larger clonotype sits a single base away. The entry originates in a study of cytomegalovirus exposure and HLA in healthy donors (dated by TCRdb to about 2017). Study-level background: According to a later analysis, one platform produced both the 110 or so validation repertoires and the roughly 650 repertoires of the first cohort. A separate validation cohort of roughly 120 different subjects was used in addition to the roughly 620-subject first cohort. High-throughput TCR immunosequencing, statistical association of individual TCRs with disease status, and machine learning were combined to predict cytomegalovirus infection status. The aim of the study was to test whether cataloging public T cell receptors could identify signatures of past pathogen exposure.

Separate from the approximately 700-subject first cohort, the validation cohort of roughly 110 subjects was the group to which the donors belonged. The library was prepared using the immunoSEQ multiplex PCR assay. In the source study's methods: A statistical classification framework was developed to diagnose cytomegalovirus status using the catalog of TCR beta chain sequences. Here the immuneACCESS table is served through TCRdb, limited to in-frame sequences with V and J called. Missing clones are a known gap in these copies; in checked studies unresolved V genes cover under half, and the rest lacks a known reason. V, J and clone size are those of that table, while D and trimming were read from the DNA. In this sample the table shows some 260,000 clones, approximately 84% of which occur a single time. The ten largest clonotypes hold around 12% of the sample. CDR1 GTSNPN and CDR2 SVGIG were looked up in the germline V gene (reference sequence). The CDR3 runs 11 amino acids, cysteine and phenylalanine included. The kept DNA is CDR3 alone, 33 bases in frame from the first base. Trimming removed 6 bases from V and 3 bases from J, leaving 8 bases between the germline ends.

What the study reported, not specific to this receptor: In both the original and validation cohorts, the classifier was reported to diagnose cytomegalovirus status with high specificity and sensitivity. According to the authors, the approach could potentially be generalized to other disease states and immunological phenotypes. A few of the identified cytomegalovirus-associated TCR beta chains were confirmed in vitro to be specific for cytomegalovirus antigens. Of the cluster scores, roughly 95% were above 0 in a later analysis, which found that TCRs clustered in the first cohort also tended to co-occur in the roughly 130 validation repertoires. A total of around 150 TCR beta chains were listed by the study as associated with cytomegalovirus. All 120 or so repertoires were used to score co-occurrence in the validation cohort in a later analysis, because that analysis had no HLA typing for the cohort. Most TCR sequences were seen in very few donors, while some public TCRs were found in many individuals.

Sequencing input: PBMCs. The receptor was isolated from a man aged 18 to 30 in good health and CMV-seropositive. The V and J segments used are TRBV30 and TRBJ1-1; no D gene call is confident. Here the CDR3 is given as CACSVDTEAFF. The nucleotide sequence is TGTGCCTGCTCTGTAGACACTGAAGCTTTCTTT.